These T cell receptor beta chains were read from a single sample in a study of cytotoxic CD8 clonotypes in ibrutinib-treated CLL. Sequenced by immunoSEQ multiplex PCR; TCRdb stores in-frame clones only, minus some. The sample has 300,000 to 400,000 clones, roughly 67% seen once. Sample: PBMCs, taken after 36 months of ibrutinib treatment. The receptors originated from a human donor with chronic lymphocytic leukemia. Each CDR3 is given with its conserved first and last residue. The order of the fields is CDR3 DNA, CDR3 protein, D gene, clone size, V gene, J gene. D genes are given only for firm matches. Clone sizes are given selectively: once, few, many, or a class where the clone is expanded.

CDR3 DNA: TGTGCCAGTAGTATTCGGGCGGGGGGGATTACAGATACGCAGTATTTT; CDR3 protein: CASSIRAGGITDTQYF; D gene: TRBD2; clone size: .; V gene: TRBV19; J gene: TRBJ2-3
CDR3 DNA: TGTGCCAGCAGTTTGTTCCCCGCCGGGGCTGGCTACGAGCAGTACTTC; CDR3 protein: CASSLFPAGAGYEQYF; D gene: .; clone size: few; V gene: TRBV28; J gene: TRBJ2-7
CDR3 DNA: TGTGCCAGCAGCTTGGGGTTTAGCTCCTACAATGAGCAGTTCTTC; CDR3 protein: CASSLGFSSYNEQFF; D gene: .; clone size: .; V gene: TRBV7-3; J gene: TRBJ2-1
CDR3 DNA: TGTGCCAGTACTCCTAGGGGACTAGCCTCCTTGGGGCAGTACTTC; CDR3 protein: CASTPRGLASLGQYF; D gene: TRBD2; clone size: .; V gene: TRBV6-5; J gene: TRBJ2-7
CDR3 DNA: TGTGCCAGCAGTTTCACCGGGACAGCTTATAATCAGCCCCAGCATTTT; CDR3 protein: CASSFTGTAYNQPQHF; D gene: TRBD1; clone size: few; V gene: TRBV27; J gene: TRBJ1-5
CDR3 DNA: TGTGCCAGCGTCTGGGGAGCGGGGGGATCAGAGACCCAGTACTTC; CDR3 protein: CASVWGAGGSETQYF; D gene: TRBD2; clone size: .; V gene: TRBV7-2; J gene: TRBJ2-5
CDR3 DNA: TGTGCCAGCAGCTTAGTGACAGGGGACTATGGCTACACCTTC; CDR3 protein: CASSLVTGDYGYTF; D gene: TRBD1; clone size: .; V gene: TRBV11-2; J gene: TRBJ1-2
CDR3 DNA: TGCAGCGTTATCCGGACAGATCGAACCTACGAGCAGTACTTC; CDR3 protein: CSVIRTDRTYEQYF; D gene: .; clone size: .; V gene: TRBV29-1; J gene: TRBJ2-7
CDR3 DNA: TGTGCCAGCAGTGATCGGTTGTGGAGCAATCAGCCCCAGCATTTT; CDR3 protein: CASSDRLWSNQPQHF; D gene: .; clone size: .; V gene: TRBV2; J gene: TRBJ1-5
CDR3 DNA: TGTGCCAGCAGCCTGACACGGAGCGGTACCGGGGAGCTGTTTTTT; CDR3 protein: CASSLTRSGTGELFF; D gene: .; clone size: .; V gene: TRBV11-2; J gene: TRBJ2-2
CDR3 DNA: TGTGCCAGCAGCTCCAGCCCTAGCGGGGGCAACTCCTACAATGAGCAGTTCTTC; CDR3 protein: CASSSSPSGGNSYNEQFF; D gene: TRBD2; clone size: .; V gene: TRBV9; J gene: TRBJ2-1
CDR3 DNA: TGTGCCAGCAGCCGAACAGGAGCTGGGGCCAACGTCCTGACTTTC; CDR3 protein: CASSRTGAGANVLTF; D gene: .; clone size: .; V gene: TRBV7-3; J gene: TRBJ2-6
CDR3 DNA: TGTGCCAGCTCACCCGGGACACCTACCTACGAGCAGTACTTC; CDR3 protein: CASSPGTPTYEQYF; D gene: .; clone size: .; V gene: TRBV18; J gene: TRBJ2-7
CDR3 DNA: TGTGCCAGCAGCTTCCCAACAGGGGTTGGAAACACCATATATTTT; CDR3 protein: CASSFPTGVGNTIYF; D gene: TRBD1; clone size: .; V gene: TRBV7-2; J gene: TRBJ1-3
CDR3 DNA: TGCGCCAGCAGCGAAGCGGAAGCGGGAGGTTACAATGAGCAGTTCTTC; CDR3 protein: CASSEAEAGGYNEQFF; D gene: TRBD2; clone size: few; V gene: TRBV5-1; J gene: TRBJ2-1
CDR3 DNA: TGTGCCAGCAGCTTAGTTGCGACTAGCGGGAGATATGGCGGGGAGCTGTTTTTT; CDR3 protein: CASSLVATSGRYGGELFF; D gene: TRBD2; clone size: .; V gene: TRBV7-8; J gene: TRBJ2-2
CDR3 DNA: TGTGCCAGCAGTTTACAGACAGGGGACTCTAACTATGGCTACACCTTC; CDR3 protein: CASSLQTGDSNYGYTF; D gene: TRBD1; clone size: .; V gene: TRBV28; J gene: TRBJ1-2
CDR3 DNA: TGTGCCAGCAGTCAACCACTAGCGGGAGGTACCGGGGAGCTGTTTTTT; CDR3 protein: CASSQPLAGGTGELFF; D gene: TRBD2; clone size: once; V gene: TRBV28; J gene: TRBJ2-2
CDR3 DNA: TGCGCCAGCAGTGACCCATTCAGGGGGGAGCAGTACTTC; CDR3 protein: CASSDPFRGEQYF; D gene: TRBD1; clone size: .; V gene: TRBV10-1; J gene: TRBJ2-7
CDR3 DNA: TGCGCCAGCAGCCAAGGAGCGGGGGTCATCCGGATAGAGCAGTACTTC; CDR3 protein: CASSQGAGVIRIEQYF; D gene: TRBD2; clone size: few; V gene: TRBV4-1; J gene: TRBJ2-7
CDR3 DNA: TGCAGCGTTTCCCTATGGTGGAAGTTT; CDR3 protein: CSVSLWWKF; D gene: .; clone size: .; V gene: TRBV29-1; J gene: TRBJ2-3
CDR3 DNA: TGTGCCAGCAGTGAGCGGCGGTCGAACACCGGGGAGCTGTTTTTT; CDR3 protein: CASSERRSNTGELFF; D gene: .; clone size: few; V gene: TRBV2; J gene: TRBJ2-2
CDR3 DNA: TGTGCCAGCAGGATCTCTGGGGCCTACGAGCAGTACTTC; CDR3 protein: CASRISGAYEQYF; D gene: .; clone size: .; V gene: TRBV27; J gene: TRBJ2-7
CDR3 DNA: TGTGCCAGCAGCCCCCTCGAGGACAGGTGGGTAAGCTCCTACAATGAGCAGTTCTTC; CDR3 protein: CASSPLEDRWVSSYNEQFF; D gene: TRBD1; clone size: .; V gene: TRBV11-2; J gene: TRBJ2-1
CDR3 DNA: TGTGCCATCAGGTCACCGGGACAGAGGTACGAGCAGTACTTC; CDR3 protein: CAIRSPGQRYEQYF; D gene: TRBD1; clone size: .; V gene: TRBV10-3; J gene: TRBJ2-7
CDR3 DNA: TGCGCCAGCAGCCTGGAGGACAGGGGTCCGCACTATGGTTACACCTTC; CDR3 protein: CASSLEDRGPHYGYTF; D gene: TRBD1; clone size: .; V gene: TRBV5-1; J gene: TRBJ1-2
CDR3 DNA: TGCGCCAGCAGCCCGTTTCTTACGACAGGTGAAGCTTTCTTT; CDR3 protein: CASSPFLTTGEAFF; D gene: .; clone size: .; V gene: TRBV10-1; J gene: TRBJ1-1
CDR3 DNA: TGTGCCAGCAGTTCCCTGGGGGGGACAGGGGGCTACTATGGCTACACCTTC; CDR3 protein: CASSSLGGTGGYYGYTF; D gene: TRBD1; clone size: .; V gene: TRBV27; J gene: TRBJ1-2
CDR3 DNA: TGTGCCAGCATAAGACAGGGTGCGGTCAAAAACATTCAGTACTTC; CDR3 protein: CASIRQGAVKNIQYF; D gene: TRBD1; clone size: .; V gene: TRBV6-1; J gene: TRBJ2-4
CDR3 DNA: TGTGCCAGCAGCCAAGTTGACCTGCGGGGGCAGCAGTACTTC; CDR3 protein: CASSQVDLRGQQYF; D gene: .; clone size: few; V gene: TRBV14; J gene: TRBJ2-7
CDR3 DNA: TGCGCCAGCAGCCGGGTCAACAATGAGCAGTTCTTC; CDR3 protein: CASSRVNNEQFF; D gene: .; clone size: .; V gene: TRBV4-1; J gene: TRBJ2-1
CDR3 DNA: TGCGCCAGCAGTCCCGGACGACTCCTGAGTAACACCGGGGAGCTGTTTTTT; CDR3 protein: CASSPGRLLSNTGELFF; D gene: .; clone size: .; V gene: TRBV10-1; J gene: TRBJ2-2
CDR3 DNA: TGTGCCATCAGTGATAAGGGTTCTGGGGCCAACGTCCTGACTTTC; CDR3 protein: CAISDKGSGANVLTF; D gene: .; clone size: few; V gene: TRBV10-3; J gene: TRBJ2-6
CDR3 DNA: TGTGCCAGCAGTTACCGGGACAGGGTGTACGAGCAGTACTTC; CDR3 protein: CASSYRDRVYEQYF; D gene: TRBD1; clone size: .; V gene: TRBV6-5; J gene: TRBJ2-7
CDR3 DNA: TGTGCCAGCAGTCTTACAGGGGGCAGGACTGAAGCTTTCTTT; CDR3 protein: CASSLTGGRTEAFF; D gene: TRBD1; clone size: .; V gene: TRBV28; J gene: TRBJ1-1
CDR3 DNA: TGTGCCAGCAGCGTTATCTCACAGGGGTACTACGAGCAGTACTTC; CDR3 protein: CASSVISQGYYEQYF; D gene: TRBD1; clone size: few; V gene: TRBV11-2; J gene: TRBJ2-7
CDR3 DNA: TGCAGTGCAGGGAGGACTGAAGCTTTCTTT; CDR3 protein: CSAGRTEAFF; D gene: .; clone size: few; V gene: TRBV20-1; J gene: TRBJ1-1
CDR3 DNA: TGTGCCATCAGTGAATCGAGGCAGAGAAAAATCTCTGGGGCCAACGTCCTGACTTTC; CDR3 protein: CAISESRQRKISGANVLTF; D gene: .; clone size: .; V gene: TRBV10-3; J gene: TRBJ2-6
CDR3 DNA: TGCAGCGTTGAACCCCGGGACAGGGATACAGATACGCAGTATTTT; CDR3 protein: CSVEPRDRDTDTQYF; D gene: TRBD1; clone size: .; V gene: TRBV29-1; J gene: TRBJ2-3
CDR3 DNA: TGTGCCAGCAGCTCCCGAGACAGGGTGAGGACCGGGGAGCTGTTTTTT; CDR3 protein: CASSSRDRVRTGELFF; D gene: TRBD1; clone size: .; V gene: TRBV11-2; J gene: TRBJ2-2
CDR3 DNA: TGTGCCAGCAGCTTAGAACGAGACAGTCCCTACGAGCAGTACTTC; CDR3 protein: CASSLERDSPYEQYF; D gene: .; clone size: .; V gene: TRBV7-6; J gene: TRBJ2-7
CDR3 DNA: TGCACTTTGAGGGACGGCTACGAGCAGTACTTC; CDR3 protein: CTLRDGYEQYF; D gene: .; clone size: few; V gene: TRBV20-1; J gene: TRBJ2-7
CDR3 DNA: TGTGCCAGCAGGATTGGAGGGGGATCGGGCTACACCTTC; CDR3 protein: CASRIGGGSGYTF; D gene: .; clone size: few; V gene: TRBV6-5; J gene: TRBJ1-2
CDR3 DNA: TGTGCCAGCTCACCGGGGGGGAGTCTCTCCTACGAGCAGTACTTC; CDR3 protein: CASSPGGSLSYEQYF; D gene: TRBD2; clone size: once; V gene: TRBV18; J gene: TRBJ2-7
CDR3 DNA: TGCGCCAGCGCACAGGAACTAACCTACGAGCAGTACTTC; CDR3 protein: CASAQELTYEQYF; D gene: .; clone size: few; V gene: TRBV5-1; J gene: TRBJ2-7
CDR3 DNA: TGTGCCAGCAGTGTTTTCCGGGACAGGGGTAATTATGGCTACACCTTC; CDR3 protein: CASSVFRDRGNYGYTF; D gene: TRBD1; clone size: .; V gene: TRBV2; J gene: TRBJ1-2
CDR3 DNA: TGTGCCAGCAGTCCCCTAACGCCAGGCAATCAGCCCCAGCATTTT; CDR3 protein: CASSPLTPGNQPQHF; D gene: .; clone size: .; V gene: TRBV28; J gene: TRBJ1-5
CDR3 DNA: TGTGCCAGCAAGGGAGGACGGTTTAGAACTGAAGCTTTCTTT; CDR3 protein: CASKGGRFRTEAFF; D gene: .; clone size: few; V gene: TRBV28; J gene: TRBJ1-1